Listed below are T cell receptor beta chains from one sample, sequenced in a study of human T cells and chemical hapten exposure. TCRdb reprocessed the RACE reads with MiXCR, giving one entry per CDR3 protein. The sample records just over 40,000 distinct CDR3 sequences, 3.3% being singletons. The specimen was whole blood, collected in connection with sensitization to the hapten diphenylcyclopropenone (DPC). All receptors come from a middle-aged man with alopecia areata. Some clones in this sample may be carry-over from other donors' samples. Both conserved end residues are part of each CDR3. Each record gives: V gene, J gene, CDR3 length, CDR3 protein.

TRBV6-1	TRBJ2-3	16	CASKRQAASSTDTQYF
TRBV7-2	TRBJ2-3	15	CASSLSVSSTDTQYF
TRBV4-2	TRBJ2-3	17	CASSPSGAGGPIDTQYF
TRBV5-1	TRBJ2-7	14	CASSNGGGGYEQYF
TRBV5-6	TRBJ1-2	17	CASSQLVWGIAGDGYTF
TRBV7-2	TRBJ2-5	15	CASSYLGHGPETQYF
TRBV19	TRBJ2-3	16	CASTGGGYSSTDTQYF
TRBV7-3	TRBJ2-4	20	CASSLYPIGYGGSGGNIQYF
TRBV10-3	TRBJ2-2	13	CASRAGDTGELFF
TRBV7-9	TRBJ2-3	15	CASREGVDGTDTQYF
TRBV7-9	TRBJ1-1	16	CASSSMLGTGGTEAFF
TRBV28	TRBJ2-1	16	CASSSGRDIGNNEQFF
TRBV27	TRBJ1-1	16	CASSLYGTGVRNEAFF
TRBV28	TRBJ1-5	15	CASRKTGVSNQPQHF
TRBV28	TRBJ1-5	17	CASRLSTGRASNQPQHF
TRBV28	TRBJ2-7	15	CASSPNGRGWNEQYF
TRBV5-1	TRBJ2-4	15	CASSSGGGRRDIQYF
TRBV28	TRBJ2-7	18	CASSSTSGRPGWLDEQYF
TRBV7-9	TRBJ2-7	15	CASSTGQGKYHEQYF
TRBV9	TRBJ2-7	14	CASSRDERGYEQYF
TRBV3-1	TRBJ1-1	16	CASSRWTGFLNTEAFF
TRBV18	TRBJ2-3	15	CASSPLTSSTDTQYF
TRBV12-3/TRBV12-4	TRBJ1-1	14	CASSPGQGTTEAFF
TRBV11-2	TRBJ1-1	17	CASSLTSQGPRATEAFF
TRBV5-1	TRBJ2-1	15	CASSLTGQGDIGQFF
TRBV4-3	TRBJ2-1	20	CASSQSLRVSSAHSYNEQFF
TRBV7-2	TRBJ2-1	15	CASSLGRGGYNEQFF
TRBV6-5	TRBJ2-3	21	CASSSPRLGGLAGGTTDTQYF
TRBV5-1	TRBJ2-7	14	CASSPQGVVYEQYF
TRBV20-1	TRBJ2-3	18	CSARPGLAGDGSTDTQYF
TRBV7-9	TRBJ2-5	15	CASSRLDRAQETQYF
TRBV12-3/TRBV12-4	TRBJ2-1	13	CASTLPLSNEQFF
TRBV14	TRBJ2-7	18	CASSHYSLAGISSYEQYF
TRBV20-1	TRBJ2-7	14	CSAPRTSSTTGQYF
TRBV29-1	TRBJ1-1	14	CSVRTGTANTEAFF
TRBV28	TRBJ1-5	14	CASSSGHSNQPQHF
TRBV7-9	TRBJ1-1	18	CASSSSRTGKNMNTEAFF
TRBV27	TRBJ2-6	17	CASSFRFGGSGANVLTF
TRBV28	TRBJ2-5	13	CASTRQLQETQYF
TRBV28	TRBJ2-1	13	CASNSGRPNEQFF
TRBV25-1	TRBJ2-7	16	CASSEYSGTGRYEQYF
TRBV20-1	TRBJ2-1	13	CSARKSREFGQFF